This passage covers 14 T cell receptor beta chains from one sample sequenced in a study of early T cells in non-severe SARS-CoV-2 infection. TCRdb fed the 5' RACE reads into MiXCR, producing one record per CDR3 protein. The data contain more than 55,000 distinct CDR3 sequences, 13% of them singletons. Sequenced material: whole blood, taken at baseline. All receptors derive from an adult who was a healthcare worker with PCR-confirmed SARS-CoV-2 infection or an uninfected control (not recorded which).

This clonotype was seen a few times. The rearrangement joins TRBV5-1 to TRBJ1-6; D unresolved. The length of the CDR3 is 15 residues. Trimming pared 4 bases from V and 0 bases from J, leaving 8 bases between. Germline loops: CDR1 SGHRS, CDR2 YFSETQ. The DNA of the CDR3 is TGCGCCAGCAGCCCTGAGAGCTCCTATAATTCACCCCTCCACTTT. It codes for CASSPESSYNSPLHF.

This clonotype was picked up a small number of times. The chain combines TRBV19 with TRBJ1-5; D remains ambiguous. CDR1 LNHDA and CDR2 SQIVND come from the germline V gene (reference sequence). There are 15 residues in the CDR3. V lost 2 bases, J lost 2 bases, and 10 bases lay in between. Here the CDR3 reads CASSIIGIGNQPQHF. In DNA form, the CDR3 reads TGTGCCAGTAGTATAATAGGCATAGGCAATCAGCCCCAGCATTTT.

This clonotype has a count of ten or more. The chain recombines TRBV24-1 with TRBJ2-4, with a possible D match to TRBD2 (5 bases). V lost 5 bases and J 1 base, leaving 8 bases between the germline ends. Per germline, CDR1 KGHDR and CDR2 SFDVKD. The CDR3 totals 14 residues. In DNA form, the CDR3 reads TGTGCCACCAGTGCCGAGGGCGCCAAAAACATTCAGTACTTC. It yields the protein CATSAEGAKNIQYF.

The CDR3 nucleotides are TGTGCCAGCAGCCATGACAGGGGGATAATCTACGAGCAGTACTTC. Translated, it gives CASSHDRGIIYEQYF. V usage is TRBV11-1 and J usage is TRBJ2-7; 9 bases agree with TRBD1. Germline CDR1 and CDR2: SGHAT and FQDESV (reference sequence). Trimming took 5 bases from V and 3 from J; bases not matched to a gene: 8. CDR3 size: 15 residues.

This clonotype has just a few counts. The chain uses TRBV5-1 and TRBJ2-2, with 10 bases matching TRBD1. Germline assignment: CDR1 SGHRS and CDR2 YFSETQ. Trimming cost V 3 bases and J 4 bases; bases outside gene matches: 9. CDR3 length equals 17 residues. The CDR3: CASSSHGTGVSTGELFF. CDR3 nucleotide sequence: TGCGCCAGCAGCTCGCACGGGACAGGGGTGAGCACCGGGGAGCTGTTTTTT.

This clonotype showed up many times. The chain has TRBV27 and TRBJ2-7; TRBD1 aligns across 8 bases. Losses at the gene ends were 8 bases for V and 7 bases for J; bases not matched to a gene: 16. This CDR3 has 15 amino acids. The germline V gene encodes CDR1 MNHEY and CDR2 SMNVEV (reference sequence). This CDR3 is CASGASGDTGGEQYF. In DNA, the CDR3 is TGTGCCAGCGGAGCCTCAGGGGACACAGGGGGGGAGCAGTACTTC.

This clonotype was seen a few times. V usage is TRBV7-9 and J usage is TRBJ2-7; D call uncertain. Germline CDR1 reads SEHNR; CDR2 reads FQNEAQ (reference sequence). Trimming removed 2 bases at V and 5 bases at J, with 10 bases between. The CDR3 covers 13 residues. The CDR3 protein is CASSLPSLDEQYF. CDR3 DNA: TGTGCCAGCAGCTTACCCTCTTTGGACGAGCAGTACTTC.

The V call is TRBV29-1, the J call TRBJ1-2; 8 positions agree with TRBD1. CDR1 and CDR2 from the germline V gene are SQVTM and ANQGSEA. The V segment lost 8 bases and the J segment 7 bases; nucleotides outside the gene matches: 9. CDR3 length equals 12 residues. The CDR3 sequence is CSSTTGGAGYTF. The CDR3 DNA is TGCAGCTCGACCACAGGGGGAGCTGGCTACACCTTC. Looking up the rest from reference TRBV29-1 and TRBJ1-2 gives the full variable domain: SAVISQKPSRDICQRGTSLTIQCQVDSQVTMMFWYRQQPGQSLTLIATANQGSEATYESGFVIDKFPISRPNLTFSTLTVSNMSPEDSSIYLCSSTTGGAGYTFGSGTRLTVV.

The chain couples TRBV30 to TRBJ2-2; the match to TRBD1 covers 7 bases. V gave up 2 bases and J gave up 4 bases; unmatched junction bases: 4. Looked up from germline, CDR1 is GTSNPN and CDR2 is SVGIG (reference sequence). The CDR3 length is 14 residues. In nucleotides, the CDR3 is TGTGCCTGGAGTCCCGGGACAGTCACCGGGGAGCTGTTTTTT. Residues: CAWSPGTVTGELFF.

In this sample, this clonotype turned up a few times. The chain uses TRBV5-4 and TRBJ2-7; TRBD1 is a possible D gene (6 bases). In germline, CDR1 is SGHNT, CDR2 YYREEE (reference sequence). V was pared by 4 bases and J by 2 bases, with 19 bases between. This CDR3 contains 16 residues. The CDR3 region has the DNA TGTGCCAGCAGCCTCCCTGAGGGGGAAAGAGCCTACGAGCAGTACTTC. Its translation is CASSLPEGERAYEQYF.

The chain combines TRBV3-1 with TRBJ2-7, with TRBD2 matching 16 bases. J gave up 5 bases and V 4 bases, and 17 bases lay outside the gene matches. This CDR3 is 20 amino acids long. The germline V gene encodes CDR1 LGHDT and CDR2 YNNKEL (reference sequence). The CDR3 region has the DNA TGTGCCAGCAGCCCGCCACCGGGACTAGCGGGAGGGGAAGGATACGACGAGCAGTACTTC. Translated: CASSPPPGLAGGEGYDEQYF.

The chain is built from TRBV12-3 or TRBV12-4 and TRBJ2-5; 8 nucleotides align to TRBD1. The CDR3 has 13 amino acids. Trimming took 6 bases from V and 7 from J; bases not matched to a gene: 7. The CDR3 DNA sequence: TGTGCCAGCAGCCTGGGACAGGTGGGGACCCAGTACTTC. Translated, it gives CASSLGQVGTQYF.

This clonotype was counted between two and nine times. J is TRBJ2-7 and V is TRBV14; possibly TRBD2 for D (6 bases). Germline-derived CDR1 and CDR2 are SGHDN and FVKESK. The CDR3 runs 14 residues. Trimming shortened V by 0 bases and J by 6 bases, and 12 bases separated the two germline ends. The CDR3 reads CASSQDLGGAEQYF. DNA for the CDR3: TGTGCCAGCAGCCAAGATCTCGGAGGGGCCGAGCAGTACTTC.

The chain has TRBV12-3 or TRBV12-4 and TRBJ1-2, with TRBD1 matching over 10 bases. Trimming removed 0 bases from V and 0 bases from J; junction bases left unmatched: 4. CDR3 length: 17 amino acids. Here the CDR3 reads CASSLAGQGDSNYGYTF. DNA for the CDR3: TGTGCCAGCAGTTTAGCCGGACAGGGGGACTCTAACTATGGCTACACCTTC.